Listed here are 3 T cell receptor beta chains from one sample, sequenced in a study of cytomegalovirus exposure and HLA in healthy donors. Primers: 60 Vbeta forward and 13 Jbeta reverse. The protocol was immunoSEQ multiplex PCR, while the TCRdb copy is restricted to in-frame clones and leaves out a portion. The repertoire holds 110,000 to 150,000 clones, with less than 80% as singletons. The sample taken for sequencing was PBMCs. These receptors all stem from a woman between 45 and 60 years old in good health and CMV-seropositive.

The CDR3 DNA sequence: TGTGCCAGCAGTTCATACGGACTAGCGGGGGCACTTAAGGTCGGGACCCAGTACTTC. The encoded protein is CASSSYGLAGALKVGTQYF. The rearrangement uses TRBV28 and TRBJ2-5; 13 nucleotides agree with TRBD2. After removal of 4 bases from V and 7 bases from J, the junction contained 18 bases not matched to a gene. This CDR3 contains 19 residues. Germline-derived CDR1 and CDR2 are MDHEN and SYDVKM.

The chain has TRBV5-1 and TRBJ2-1; a weak D match, TRBD1 (6 bases). V was clipped by 5 bases and J by 7 bases, with 22 bases between them. Germline CDR1 is SGHRS and CDR2 is YFSETQ. The CDR3 is 16 amino acids. CDR3 DNA: TGCGCCAGCAGTTCGACAGAAGGGGGAAAGGTAAATGAGCAGTTCTTC. Translation gives CASSSTEGGKVNEQFF.

This chain joins TRBV28 and TRBJ2-5; D gene uncertain. Trimming took 6 bases from V and 5 from J, leaving 7 bases between them. CDR1 and CDR2 from the germline V gene are MDHEN and SYDVKM. This CDR3 is 11 amino acids long. The CDR3 nucleotides are TGTGCCAGCAGCCCACGGGAGACCCAGTACTTC. It translates to CASSPRETQYF.